This TCR beta chain was recorded in a study of T cells after posttransplantation cyclophosphamide. The method was immunoSEQ multiplex PCR; TCRdb's version includes in-frame clones alone and lacks a portion of them. The data contain tens of thousands of clones, approximately 76% of them singletons. Germline CDR1 SGDLS, CDR2 YYNGEE. This CDR3 spans 14 amino acids. Trimming pared 0 bases from V and 2 bases from J, leaving 8 bases between. The V call is TRBV9, the J call TRBJ1-1; D uncertain. The receptor comes from a woman aged 55-70 years in good health, CMV-negative, and a related stem cell transplant donor. The sample was memory CD4+ T cells sorted from PBMCs. The CDR3 DNA follows: TGTGCCAGCAGCGTAGCCCCGAGTAACACTGAAGCTTTCTTT. The encoded protein is CASSVAPSNTEAFF.